These T cell receptor beta chains were read from a single sample in a study of CD8+ T cells in alopecia areata. Profiling relied on immunoSEQ multiplex PCR, and the TCRdb table lists in-frame clones only, not all of them. The table has about 190,000 clones, under 70% seen once. Specimen: CD4+ T cells sorted from blood, collected at week 4, from a patient treated with tofacitinib. These receptors were obtained from a human donor with alopecia areata. Each CDR3 is given with its conserved first and last residue. D genes are given only for firm matches. Only part of the rows carry a size: once, few, many, or a class if the clone is expanded.

cdr3_length | j_call | clone_size | v_call | d_call | cdr3_aa
12 | TRBJ2-1 | - | TRBV6-6 | - | CASSSSGNEQFF
13 | TRBJ1-6 | - | TRBV25-1 | - | CATQPRQNSPLHF
15 | TRBJ2-3 | few | TRBV7-8 | - | CASSPKPARADTQYF
13 | TRBJ1-5 | - | TRBV7-2 | - | CASSQGERQPQHF
15 | TRBJ1-2 | - | TRBV6-5 | - | CASRHRSGSLDRYTF
14 | TRBJ2-7 | - | TRBV27 | - | CASSLAGTGYEQYF
14 | TRBJ2-7 | - | TRBV11-2 | - | CASSLGLSSYEQYF
12 | TRBJ1-2 | once | TRBV30 | TRBD1 | CAWSRQGYGYTF
10 | TRBJ2-1 | - | TRBV2 | - | CASSLNEQFF
16 | TRBJ2-3 | few | TRBV10-3 | TRBD2 | CAISDRTSGGGDTQYF
15 | TRBJ1-2 | - | TRBV27 | - | CASSSGTGINYGYTF
15 | TRBJ1-1 | - | TRBV30 | - | CAWSFPRVLVSEAFF
15 | TRBJ2-3 | - | TRBV29-1 | TRBD2 | CSAERVAGVSDTQYF
12 | TRBJ2-7 | - | TRBV29-1 | - | CSVGRGTYEQYF
13 | TRBJ1-2 | - | TRBV7-8 | - | CASSHGSVYGYTF
15 | TRBJ1-6 | - | TRBV15 | - | CATSRDPRGDSPLHF
11 | TRBJ2-5 | - | TRBV10-3 | - | CAVQGSETQYF
15 | TRBJ1-3 | - | TRBV2 | - | CASSPEGTSGNTIYF
13 | TRBJ1-1 | few | TRBV7-2 | TRBD1 | CASSTRTGREAFF
13 | TRBJ2-5 | once | TRBV30 | TRBD1 | CAWRDRGRGGQYF
12 | TRBJ2-7 | - | TRBV5-6 | - | CASSVLDYEQYF
14 | TRBJ2-1 | - | TRBV10-3 | TRBD2 | CAIRGAGDYNEQFF
13 | TRBJ1-5 | - | TRBV5-1 | - | CASSLAPDQPQHF
15 | TRBJ2-1 | many | TRBV7-9 | - | CASSLDGAEYNEQFF
16 | TRBJ1-4 | - | TRBV15 | - | CATSRDPGSKAGKLFF
11 | TRBJ2-1 | few | TRBV30 | TRBD1 | CAWSGQGVQFF
18 | TRBJ1-6 | - | TRBV7-2 | - | CASSPRSRTVGHNSPLHF
13 | TRBJ2-3 | once | TRBV4-1 | TRBD2 | CASSQVPSGANFF
13 | TRBJ2-5 | - | TRBV29-1 | - | CSAEGSPGETQYF
14 | TRBJ2-7 | - | TRBV7-9 | TRBD1 | CASSIRTGLGEQYF
15 | TRBJ2-3 | - | TRBV7-9 | TRBD2 | CASSSRLAGTDTQYF
14 | TRBJ2-1 | - | TRBV23-1 | - | CASSQCLGGDEQFF
15 | TRBJ2-1 | few | TRBV29-1 | TRBD2 | CSVDPSGGRYNEQFF
15 | TRBJ2-1 | - | TRBV15 | - | CATTPTREIYNEQFF
13 | TRBJ2-3 | once | TRBV7-2 | - | CASSQDRRDTQYF
16 | TRBJ2-4 | many | TRBV4-1 | TRBD2 | CASSQDRSSGGNIQYF
14 | TRBJ2-7 | - | TRBV5-1 | - | CASSLEGGKYEQYF
14 | TRBJ1-2 | - | TRBV27 | TRBD1 | CASSLEGTGFRYTF
15 | TRBJ1-6 | - | TRBV10-3 | - | CAISDGGGDNSPLHF
14 | TRBJ2-5 | - | TRBV4-1 | TRBD1 | CASSPPGQKETQYF
13 | TRBJ1-1 | - | TRBV11-2 | - | CASSQGMNTEAFF
12 | TRBJ1-2 | - | TRBV15 | - | CATSRAGGGYTF
13 | TRBJ2-3 | - | TRBV9 | - | CASSVYRGDTQYF
15 | TRBJ2-6 | - | TRBV9 | - | CASSVVGAGANVLTF
13 | TRBJ2-5 | - | TRBV7-9 | - | CASSSGTQETQYF
14 | TRBJ1-1 | - | TRBV13 | TRBD1 | CASSTLTGGTEAFF
12 | TRBJ1-2 | - | TRBV29-1 | - | CSAPDRYYGYTF
15 | TRBJ2-2 | - | TRBV5-4 | TRBD1 | CASSWGQGVTGELFF
13 | TRBJ2-1 | - | TRBV4-1 | - | CASSQEDYPRQFF
14 | TRBJ2-1 | - | TRBV14 | - | CASSLRGGDNEQFF
15 | TRBJ2-5 | - | TRBV7-9 | - | CASSFNRLYQETQYF
14 | TRBJ2-5 | - | TRBV2 | - | CASRLTRSEETQYF
19 | TRBJ2-3 | - | TRBV4-3 | - | CASSLLDLRGGGSTDTQYF
11 | TRBJ1-1 | - | TRBV7-9 | - | CASSLDLRAFF
14 | TRBJ1-6 | - | TRBV4-3 | - | CASSLGGTNSPLHF
15 | TRBJ2-5 | few | TRBV6-5 | TRBD2 | CASNQRASGQETQYF
17 | TRBJ1-1 | - | TRBV5-1 | - | CASRHIQGKGMNTEAFF
14 | TRBJ1-2 | few | TRBV2 | - | CASSETGSNYGYTF
15 | TRBJ1-2 | - | TRBV5-1 | TRBD1 | CASSYGTGESYGYTF
16 | TRBJ2-5 | - | TRBV29-1 | TRBD2 | CSVAPTLAGGLETQYF